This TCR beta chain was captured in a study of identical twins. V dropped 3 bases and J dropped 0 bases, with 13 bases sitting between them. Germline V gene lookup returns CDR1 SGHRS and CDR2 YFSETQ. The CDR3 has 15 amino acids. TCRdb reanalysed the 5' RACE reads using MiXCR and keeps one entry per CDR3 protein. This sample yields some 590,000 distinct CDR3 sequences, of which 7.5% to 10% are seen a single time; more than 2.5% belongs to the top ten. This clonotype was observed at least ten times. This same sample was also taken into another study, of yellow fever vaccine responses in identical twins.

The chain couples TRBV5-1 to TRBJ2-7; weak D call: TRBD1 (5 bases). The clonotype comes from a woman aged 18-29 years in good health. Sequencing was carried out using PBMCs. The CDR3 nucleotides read TGCGCCAGCAGCTCAGGACACCCGAGCTCCTACGAGCAGTACTTC. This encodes CASSSGHPSSYEQYF. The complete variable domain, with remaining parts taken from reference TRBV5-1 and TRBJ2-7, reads KAGVTQTPRYLIKTRGQQVTLSCSPISGHRSVSWYQQTPGQGLQFLFEYFSETQRNKGNFPGRFSGRQFSNSRSEMNVSTLELGDSALYLCASSSGHPSSYEQYFGPGTRLTVT.